The 11 T cell receptor beta chains reported below all come from one sample, sequenced in a study of T cells after yellow fever vaccination. Each CDR3 protein gets one entry after TCRdb re-called the 5' RACE reads with MiXCR. The data contain 300,000 to 400,000 distinct CDR3 sequences, roughly an eighth of them seen just once; the ten biggest clones take up 3.2%. The sequencing used CD4+ T cells sorted from PBMCs, collected 15 days after the yellow fever booster vaccination. The receptors come from a man aged 18-30 years who received the YFV17D yellow fever vaccine.

The chain couples TRBV5-1 to TRBJ2-1, with 8 bases matching TRBD1. CDR1 and CDR2 from the germline V gene are SGHRS and YFSETQ. The V gene end was trimmed by 5 bases and the J gene end by 3 bases; junction bases not matched to a gene: 7. CDR3 length: 15 residues. CDR3 DNA sequence: TGCGCCAGCAGTCGGGGACAGGTCCTCTACAATGAGCAGTTCTTC. It translates to CASSRGQVLYNEQFF.

J is TRBJ2-5 and V is TRBV2; 8 nucleotides align to TRBD2. Per the germline V gene, CDR1 is SNHLY and CDR2 is FYNNEI. The length of the CDR3 is 15 residues. The junction had 8 bases not matched to a gene; V was cut back by 4 bases and J by 4 bases. The CDR3: CASSVGRGESETQYF. CDR3 DNA sequence: TGTGCCAGCAGTGTGGGGCGGGGGGAGTCAGAGACCCAGTACTTC.

The CDR3 coding sequence is TGTGCCAGCAGGGGACAGGATGCGAGGGAGACCCAGTACTTC. Its translation: CASRGQDARETQYF. The rearrangement uses TRBV25-1 and TRBJ2-5; TRBD1 matches at 8 bases. This CDR3 spans 14 amino acids. Trimming at V came to 6 bases and at J to 5 bases, leaving 8 bases not matched to a gene. Germline loops: CDR1 MGHDK, CDR2 SYGVNS.

This rearrangement joins TRBV5-5 to TRBJ2-7; TRBD1 matches 7 bases. V was pared by 4 bases and J by 0 bases, with 10 bases of the junction left unmatched. This CDR3 contains 16 residues. The germline gives CDR1 SGHKS, CDR2 YYEKEE (reference sequence). CDR3 sequence reads: CASSPRGSPSSYEQYF. The CDR3 coding sequence is TGTGCCAGCAGCCCCAGGGGGAGCCCGAGCTCCTACGAGCAGTACTTC.

This clonotype was recorded a few times. The chain couples TRBV24-1 to TRBJ2-2; the D gene is possibly TRBD1 (10 bases). Germline CDR1 and CDR2: KGHDR and SFDVKD. The CDR3 is made up of 17 amino acids. The V end was cut by 5 bases, the J end by 7 bases, with 22 bases between. The CDR3 DNA reads TGTGCCACCAGTGCCCTAGCGGGACAGGGGACCGTCGGGGAGCTGTTTTTT. Translation: CATSALAGQGTVGELFF.

In this sample, this clonotype turned up a few times. This sequence joins TRBV7-2 and TRBJ2-7, with 7 bases fitting TRBD1. The germline V gene encodes CDR1 SGHTA and CDR2 FQGNSA. V shed 3 bases and J 6 bases; nucleotides not matched to a gene: 8. There are 14 residues in the CDR3. The CDR3 protein is CASSFRQGVGEQYV. DNA of the CDR3: TGTGCCAGCAGCTTCAGACAGGGCGTTGGCGAGCAGTACGTC.

DNA of the CDR3: TGCAGCGTTGAGCCCCTTGGCTCGGGAAAGACCCAGTACTTC. Translated, it gives CSVEPLGSGKTQYF. V usage is TRBV29-1 and J usage is TRBJ2-5; maybe TRBD2 (5 bases). Trimming removed 3 bases at V and 6 bases at J, with 17 bases between. CDR1 SQVTM and CDR2 ANQGSEA come from the germline V gene. The CDR3 runs 14 residues.

V and J are TRBV9 and TRBJ1-6; maybe TRBD1 (6 bases). Germline V gene lookup returns CDR1 SGDLS and CDR2 YYNGEE. The CDR3 contains 13 residues. Trimming pared 0 bases from V and 14 bases from J, leaving 12 bases between. CDR3 region: CASSVEEGDTLHF. The CDR3, as DNA: TGTGCCAGCAGCGTAGAGGAGGGGGACACCCTCCACTTT.

The V call is TRBV3-1, the J call TRBJ2-4; D is undetermined. Germline V gives CDR1 LGHDT, CDR2 YNNKEL (reference sequence). This CDR3 spans 13 amino acids. V was clipped by 5 bases and J by 8 bases, with 13 bases between them. The CDR3 region has the DNA TGTGCCAGCAGCTCCCCAGCCTCGGACATTCAGTACTTC. This codes for CASSSPASDIQYF. Full variable domain (missing parts from reference TRBV3-1 and TRBJ2-4): DTAVSQTPKYLVTQMGNDKSIKCEQNLGHDTMYWYKQDSKKFLKIMFSYNNKELIINETVPNRFSPKSPDKAHLNLHINSLELGDSAVYFCASSSPASDIQYFGAGTRLSVL.

In this sample, this clonotype turned up a few times. The chain employs TRBV12-3 or TRBV12-4 and TRBJ2-4, with D possibly being TRBD1 or TRBD2 (5 bases each). The CDR3 length is 15 residues. The V end was cut by 6 bases, the J end by 1 base, with 13 bases between. DNA of the CDR3: TGTGCCAGCAGCGGGGCTAGGGGCGCCAAAAACATTCAGTACTTC. Amino acids: CASSGARGAKNIQYF.

The V gene is TRBV10-3, the J gene TRBJ2-6, with TRBD1 matching 7 bases. In germline, CDR1 is ENHRY, CDR2 SYGVKD. The CDR3 is 14 amino acids. V was pared by 10 bases and J by 4 bases, with 7 bases of the junction left unmatched. The CDR3 coding sequence is TGTGCCACCACAACAGGGGACGGGGCCAACGTCCTGACTTTC. Its protein product is CATTTGDGANVLTF.